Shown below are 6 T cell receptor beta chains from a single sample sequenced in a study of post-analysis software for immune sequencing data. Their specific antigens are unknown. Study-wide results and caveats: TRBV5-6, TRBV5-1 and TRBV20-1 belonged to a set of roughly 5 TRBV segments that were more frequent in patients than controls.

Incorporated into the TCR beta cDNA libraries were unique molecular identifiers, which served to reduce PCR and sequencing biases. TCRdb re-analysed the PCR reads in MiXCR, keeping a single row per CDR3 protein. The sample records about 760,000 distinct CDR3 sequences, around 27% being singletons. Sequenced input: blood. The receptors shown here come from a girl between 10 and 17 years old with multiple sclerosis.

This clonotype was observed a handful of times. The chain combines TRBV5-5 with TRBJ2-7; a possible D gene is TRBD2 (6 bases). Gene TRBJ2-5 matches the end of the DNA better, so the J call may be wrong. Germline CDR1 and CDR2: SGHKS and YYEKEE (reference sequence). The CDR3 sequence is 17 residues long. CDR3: CASSVAYPSDYDETQYF. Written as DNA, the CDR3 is TGTGCCAGCAGCGTAGCCTACCCATCGGACTACGACGAGACCCAGTACTTC.

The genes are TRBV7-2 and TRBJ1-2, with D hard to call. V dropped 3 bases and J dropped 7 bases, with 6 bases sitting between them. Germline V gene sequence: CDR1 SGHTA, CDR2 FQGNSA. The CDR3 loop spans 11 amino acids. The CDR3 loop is CASSFEAGYTF. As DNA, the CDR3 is TGTGCCAGCAGCTTTGAGGCTGGCTACACCTTC.

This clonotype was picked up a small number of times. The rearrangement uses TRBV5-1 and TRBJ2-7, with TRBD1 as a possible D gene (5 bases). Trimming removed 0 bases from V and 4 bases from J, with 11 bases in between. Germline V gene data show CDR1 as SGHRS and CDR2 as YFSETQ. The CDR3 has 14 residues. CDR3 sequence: CASSLAFQGYEQYF. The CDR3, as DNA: TGCGCCAGCAGCTTGGCCTTTCAGGGTTACGAGCAGTACTTC.

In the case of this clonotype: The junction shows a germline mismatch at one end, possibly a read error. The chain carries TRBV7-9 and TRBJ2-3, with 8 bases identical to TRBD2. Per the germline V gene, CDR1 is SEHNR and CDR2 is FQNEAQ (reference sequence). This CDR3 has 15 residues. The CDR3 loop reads CASSQSGGLIDMQYF. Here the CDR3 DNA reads TGTGCCAGCAGCCAAAGCGGGGGTCTCATAGATATGCAGTATTTT.

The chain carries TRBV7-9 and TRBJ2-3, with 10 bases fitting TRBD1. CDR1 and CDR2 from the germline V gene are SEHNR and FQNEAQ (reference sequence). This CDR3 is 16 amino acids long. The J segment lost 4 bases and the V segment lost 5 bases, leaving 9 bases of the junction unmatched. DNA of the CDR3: TGTGCCAGCAGCCCGGGACAGGGGAAAGACCCAGATACGCAGTATTTT. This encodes CASSPGQGKDPDTQYF.

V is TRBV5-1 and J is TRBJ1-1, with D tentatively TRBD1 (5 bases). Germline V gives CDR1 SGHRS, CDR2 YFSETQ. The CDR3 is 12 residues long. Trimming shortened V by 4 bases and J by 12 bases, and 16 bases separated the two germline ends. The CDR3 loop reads CASSITGDVPFF. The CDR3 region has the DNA TGCGCCAGCAGCATAACAGGCGACGTACCTTTCTTT.